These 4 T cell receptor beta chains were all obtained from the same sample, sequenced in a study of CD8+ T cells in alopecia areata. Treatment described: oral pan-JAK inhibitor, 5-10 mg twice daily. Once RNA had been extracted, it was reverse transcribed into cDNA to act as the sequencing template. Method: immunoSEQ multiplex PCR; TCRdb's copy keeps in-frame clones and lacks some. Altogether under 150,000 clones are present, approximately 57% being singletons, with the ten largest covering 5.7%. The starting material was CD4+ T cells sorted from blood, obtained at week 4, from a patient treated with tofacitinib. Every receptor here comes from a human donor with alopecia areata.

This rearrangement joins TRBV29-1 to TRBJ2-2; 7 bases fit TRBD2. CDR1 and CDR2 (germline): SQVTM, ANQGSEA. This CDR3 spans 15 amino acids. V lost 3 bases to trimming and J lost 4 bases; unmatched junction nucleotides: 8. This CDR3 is CSVDGGSGATGELFF. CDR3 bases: TGCAGCGTTGATGGTGGGAGCGGGGCCACCGGGGAGCTGTTTTTT.

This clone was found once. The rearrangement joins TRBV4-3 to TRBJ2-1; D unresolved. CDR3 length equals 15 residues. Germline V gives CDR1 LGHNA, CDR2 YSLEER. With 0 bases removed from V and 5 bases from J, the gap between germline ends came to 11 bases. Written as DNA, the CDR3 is TGCGCCAGCAGCCAAGACCTCAGAAAGAACAATGAGCAGTTCTTC. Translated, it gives CASSQDLRKNNEQFF.

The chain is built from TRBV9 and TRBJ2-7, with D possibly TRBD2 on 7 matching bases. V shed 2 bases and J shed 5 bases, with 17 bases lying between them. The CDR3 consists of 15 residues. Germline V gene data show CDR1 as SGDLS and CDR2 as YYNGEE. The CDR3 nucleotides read TGTGCCAGCAGCGTGAGCGGGACACGGGATGACGAGCAGTACTTC. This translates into CASSVSGTRDDEQYF.

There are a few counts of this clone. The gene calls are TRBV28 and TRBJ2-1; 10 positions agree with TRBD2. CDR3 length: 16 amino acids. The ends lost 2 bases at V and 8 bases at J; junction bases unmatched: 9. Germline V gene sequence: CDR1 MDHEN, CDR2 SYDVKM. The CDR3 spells CASSLTASGSRDEQFF. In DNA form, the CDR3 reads TGTGCCAGCAGTTTAACGGCTAGCGGGAGTAGGGATGAGCAGTTCTTC. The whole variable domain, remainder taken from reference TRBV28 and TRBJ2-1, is DVKVTQSSRYLVKRTGEKVFLECVQDMDHENMFWYRQDPGLGLRLIYFSYDVKMKEKGDIPEGYSVSREKKERFSLILESASTNQTSMYLCASSLTASGSRDEQFFGPGTRLTVL.